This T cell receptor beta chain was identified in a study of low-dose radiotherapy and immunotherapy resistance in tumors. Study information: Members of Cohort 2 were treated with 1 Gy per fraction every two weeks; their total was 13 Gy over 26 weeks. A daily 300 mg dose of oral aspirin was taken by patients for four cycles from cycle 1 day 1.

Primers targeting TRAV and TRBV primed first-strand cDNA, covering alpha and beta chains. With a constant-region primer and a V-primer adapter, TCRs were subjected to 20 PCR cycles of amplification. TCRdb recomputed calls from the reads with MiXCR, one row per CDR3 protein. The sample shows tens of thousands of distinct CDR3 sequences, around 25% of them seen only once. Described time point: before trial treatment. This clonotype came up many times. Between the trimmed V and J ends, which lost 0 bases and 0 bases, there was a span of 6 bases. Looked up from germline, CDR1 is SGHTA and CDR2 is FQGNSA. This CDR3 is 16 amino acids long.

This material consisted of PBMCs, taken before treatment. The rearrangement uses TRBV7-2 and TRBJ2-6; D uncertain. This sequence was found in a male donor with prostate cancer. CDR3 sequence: CASSLAGSSGANVLTF. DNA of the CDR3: TGTGCCAGCAGCTTAGCAGGTTCCTCTGGGGCCAACGTCCTGACTTTC.